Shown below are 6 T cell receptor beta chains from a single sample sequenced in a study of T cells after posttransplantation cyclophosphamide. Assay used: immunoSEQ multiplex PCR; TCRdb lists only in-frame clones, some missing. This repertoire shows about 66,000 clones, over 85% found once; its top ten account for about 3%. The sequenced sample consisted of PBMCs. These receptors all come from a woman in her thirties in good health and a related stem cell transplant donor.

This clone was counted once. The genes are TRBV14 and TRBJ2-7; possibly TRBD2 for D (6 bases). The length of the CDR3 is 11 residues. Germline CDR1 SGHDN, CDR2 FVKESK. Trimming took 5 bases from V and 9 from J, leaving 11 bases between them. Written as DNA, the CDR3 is TGTGCCAGCAGCTTCACGGGGGTGCAGTACTTC. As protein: CASSFTGVQYF.

The CDR3 region is CASSPGGRMNTEAFF. CDR3 in DNA: TGTGCCAGCAGCCCGGGAGGGAGGATGAACACTGAAGCTTTCTTT. The rearrangement joins TRBV7-6 to TRBJ1-1; D is uncertain. V dropped 5 bases and J dropped 0 bases, with 13 bases sitting between them. The CDR3 loop spans 15 amino acids. Per germline, CDR1 SGHVS and CDR2 FNYEAQ.

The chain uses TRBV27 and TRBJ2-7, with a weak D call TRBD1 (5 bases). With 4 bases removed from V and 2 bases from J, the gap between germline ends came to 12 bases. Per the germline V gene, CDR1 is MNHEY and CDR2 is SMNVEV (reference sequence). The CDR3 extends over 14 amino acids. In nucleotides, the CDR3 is TGTGCCAGCAGTTCCCAGCAGGGCCCCTACGAGCAGTACTTC. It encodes CASSSQQGPYEQYF.

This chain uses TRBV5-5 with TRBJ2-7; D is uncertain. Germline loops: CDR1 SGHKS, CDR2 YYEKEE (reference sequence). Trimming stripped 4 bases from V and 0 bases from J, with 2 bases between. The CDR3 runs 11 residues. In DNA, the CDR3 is TGTGCCAGCAGCACCTCCTACGAGCAGTACTTC. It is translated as CASSTSYEQYF. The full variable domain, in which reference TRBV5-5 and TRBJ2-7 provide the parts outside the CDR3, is DAGVTQSPTHLIKTRGQQVTLRCSPISGHKSVSWYQQVLGQGPQFIFQYYEKEERGRGNFPDRFSARQFPNYSSELNVNALLLGDSALYLCASSTSYEQYFGPGTRLTVT.

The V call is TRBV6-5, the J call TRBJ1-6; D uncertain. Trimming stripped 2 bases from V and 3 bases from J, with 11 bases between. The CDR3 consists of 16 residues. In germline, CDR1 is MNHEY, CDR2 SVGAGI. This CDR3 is CASSYGNSGYNSPLHF. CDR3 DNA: TGTGCCAGCAGTTACGGGAATTCGGGCTATAATTCACCCCTCCACTTT.

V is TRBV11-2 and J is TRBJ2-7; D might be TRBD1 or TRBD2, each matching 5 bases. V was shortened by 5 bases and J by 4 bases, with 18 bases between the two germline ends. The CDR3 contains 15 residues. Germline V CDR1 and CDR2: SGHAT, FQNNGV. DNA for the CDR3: TGTGCCAGCAGCACCTCGATGGGACCTGAGTACGAGCAGTACTTC. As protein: CASSTSMGPEYEQYF.